This paragraph covers one T cell receptor (beta chain) sequence. Its antigen is unidentified. The sample originates from a study of cytomegalovirus exposure and HLA in healthy donors. In the study overall: Of over 350 genotyped donors, about 81% grouped in the Caucasian-associated ancestry cluster. Study-wide results and caveats: For most TCR beta V segments, an earlier analysis put the productive rate at about 87% or about 30% of the time. Fewer N-insertions (relative to the roughly 700-donor mean) were reportedly seen in an Asian-associated ancestry cluster in a later analysis.

PCR primers comprised 60 Vbeta and 13 Jbeta primers. This table comes from immunoSEQ multiplex PCR, and its TCRdb copy is limited to in-frame clones, with some not included. The table includes 150,000 to 200,000 clones, about 80% detected once. The sequencing input was PBMCs. The sequence was collected from a man aged 50-59 years in good health and CMV-seropositive.

This CDR3 is CASSFPGVTLNGYTF. Written as DNA, the CDR3 is TGTGCCAGCAGTTTTCCGGGGGTGACCCTAAATGGCTACACCTTC. The chain has TRBV28 and TRBJ1-2, with a possible D match to TRBD1 (5 bases). V lost 3 bases to trimming and J lost 6 bases, with 17 bases between them. This CDR3 has 15 amino acids. Looked up from germline, CDR1 is MDHEN and CDR2 is SYDVKM.